The 30 T cell receptor beta chains in this list originate from one sample, sequenced in a study of blood T cell repertoires in COVID-19. Assay: immunoSEQ multiplex PCR; the TCRdb copy retains only in-frame clones and omits some. The data contain 250,000 or so clones, 80% to 90% of them seen just once; the ten biggest clones take up about 3.1%. Sequences were obtained from PBMCs or T cells enriched from blood (not recorded which). The source of these receptors is a woman aged 35 to 49 who had been exposed to COVID-19.

For this clone: The sample contains more than one DNA sequence encoding this CDR3. The chain carries TRBV29-1 and TRBJ1-1; D call uncertain. The CDR3 totals 13 residues. V was clipped by 1 base and J by 0 bases, with 6 bases between them. Per germline, CDR1 SQVTM and CDR2 ANQGSEA. The chain's CDR3 is CSVEGRLNTEAFF. The CDR3, as DNA: TGCAGCGTTGAAGGCCGGTTGAACACTGAAGCTTTCTTT.

The chain recombines TRBV19 with TRBJ1-4, with D unclear. The CDR3 sequence is 14 residues long. The V and J ends lost 6 bases and 0 bases respectively, with 8 bases between them. CDR1 and CDR2 from the germline V gene are LNHDA and SQIVND (reference sequence). The CDR3 DNA sequence: TGTGCCAGTAGGCAACTTGCAACTAATGAAAAACTGTTTTTT. This encodes CASRQLATNEKLFF.

The chain links TRBV7-9 to TRBJ1-1; D uncertain. The CDR3 runs 12 residues. Germline V gene sequence: CDR1 SEHNR, CDR2 FQNEAQ (reference sequence). The germline V and J ends were trimmed by 1 base and 7 bases, with 7 bases remaining between them. Here the CDR3 reads CASSLGRFEAFF. CDR3 DNA sequence: TGTGCCAGCAGCTTAGGTCGGTTTGAAGCTTTCTTT. The full variable domain, rest sourced from reference TRBV7-9 and TRBJ1-1, is DTGVSQNPRHKITKRGQNVTFRCDPISEHNRLYWYRQTLGQGPEFLTYFQNEAQLEKSRLLSDRFSAERPKGSFSTLEIQRTEQGDSAMYLCASSLGRFEAFFGQGTRLTVV.

A note on this clone: At one end the junction does not follow the germline gene, possibly because of a read error. The CDR3 loop reads CASSLAPPGAENTEAFF. The CDR3 region has the DNA TGTGCCAGCAGCTTGGCCCCCCCGGGTGCAGAGAACACTGAAGCTTTCTTT. The rearrangement joins TRBV5-1 to TRBJ1-1, with D unclear. Germline-derived CDR1 and CDR2 are SGHRS and YFSETQ. The CDR3 has 17 amino acids.

This rearrangement joins TRBV19 to TRBJ2-3; no clear D gene. In germline, CDR1 is LNHDA, CDR2 SQIVND (reference sequence). The CDR3 covers 13 residues. Trimming shortened V by 4 bases and J by 2 bases, and 7 bases separated the two germline ends. This CDR3 is CASSTVHTDTQYF. CDR3 DNA sequence: TGTGCCAGTAGTACGGTTCACACAGATACGCAGTATTTT.

In this sample, this clone turned up once. This chain uses TRBV6-4 with TRBJ2-1; no firm D call. Trimming stripped 9 bases from V and 10 bases from J, with 13 bases between. CDR1 is MRHNA and CDR2 is SNTAGT in the germline V gene. This CDR3 has 11 residues. CDR3 bases: TGTGCCAGTCTAGTCCTATGGGAGCAGTTCTTC. Amino acids: CASLVLWEQFF.

The chain has TRBV6-5 and TRBJ2-7; 8 nucleotides match TRBD1. The CDR3 spans 15 residues. The V gene end was trimmed by 0 bases and the J gene end by 3 bases; junction bases not matched to a gene: 4. Germline loops: CDR1 MNHEY, CDR2 SVGAGI. CDR3 loop: CASSYSGQGYYEQYF. CDR3 DNA: TGTGCCAGCAGTTACTCTGGACAGGGTTACTACGAGCAGTACTTC.

This clone was recorded once. The rearrangement joins TRBV4-2 to TRBJ2-1; TRBD2 is a possible D gene (5 bases). From germline, CDR1 is LGHNA and CDR2 YNFKEQ. The germline V and J ends were trimmed by 0 bases and 2 bases, with 14 bases remaining between them. The length of the CDR3 is 17 residues. The CDR3 region has the DNA TGTGCCAGCAGCCAAGATCGCGTAGCGAGACCCTACAATGAGCAGTTCTTC. Amino acid sequence: CASSQDRVARPYNEQFF.

This clone appeared once. The chain employs TRBV25-1 and TRBJ2-7; 7 bases agree with TRBD2. The CDR3 covers 17 residues. The J segment lost 3 bases and the V segment lost 1 base, leaving 12 bases of the junction unmatched. Germline values: CDR1 MGHDK, CDR2 SYGVNS. The CDR3 DNA sequence: TGTGCCAGCAGTGAATGTACGCTTCGGCGGGAGTTCTACGAGCAGTACGTC. Protein: CASSECTLRREFYEQYV.

The V and J genes are TRBV7-2 and TRBJ1-4; D is undetermined. The CDR3 totals 15 residues. The V gene lost 1 base and the J gene lost 4 bases, with 10 bases spanning the gap. CDR1 and CDR2 (germline): SGHTA, FQGNSA. The CDR3 loop reads CASSLGYGGNEKLFF. The CDR3, as DNA: TGTGCCAGCAGCTTAGGCTACGGCGGTAATGAAAAACTGTTTTTT.

The chain is built from TRBV7-2 and TRBJ2-3; maybe TRBD1 (7 bases). This CDR3 region has 17 residues. Germline V gene sequence: CDR1 SGHTA, CDR2 FQGNSA. V lost 2 bases and J lost 4, with 19 bases in between. The DNA for the CDR3 is TGTGCCAGCAGCTTAAGGGGGCGGGATCTTGGGGCAGATACGCAGTATTTT. It yields the protein CASSLRGRDLGADTQYF.

The V gene is TRBV18, the J gene TRBJ2-7; perhaps TRBD2 as D (6 bases). The germline CDR1 and CDR2 sequences are KGHSH and LQKENI. Trimming shortened V by 0 bases and J by 5 bases, and 11 bases separated the two germline ends. CDR3 length equals 14 residues. This chain's CDR3 is CASSPPGGRNEQYV. The CDR3 DNA reads TGTGCCAGCTCACCACCGGGGGGAAGAAACGAGCAGTACGTC.

This chain uses TRBV6-8 with TRBJ1-1; D not certain. This CDR3 is built from 11 residues. Trimming cost V 10 bases and J 1 base, with 7 bases left between them. Germline values: CDR1 MNHGY, CDR2 SAAAGT. The CDR3 DNA is TGTGCCACCCCAGGGAACACTGAAGCTTTCTTT. This gives the protein CATPGNTEAFF.

This chain joins TRBV27 and TRBJ1-2; 8 bases fit TRBD1. Looked up from germline, CDR1 is MNHEY and CDR2 is SMNVEV (reference sequence). This CDR3 is built from 13 residues. V shed 6 bases, J shed 7 bases, and the junction held 7 bases outside the gene matches. CDR3 sequence (DNA): TGTGCCAGCAGCTCAACAGGGGGTAGTGGCTACACCTTC. Its translation is CASSSTGGSGYTF.

The chain carries TRBV5-1 and TRBJ1-2, with TRBD1 as a possible D gene (6 bases). This CDR3 contains 12 residues. CDR1 and CDR2 from the germline V gene are SGHRS and YFSETQ. V lost 4 bases to trimming and J lost 7 bases, with 11 bases between them. CDR3 sequence reads: CASSPEGGGYTF. The DNA for the CDR3 is TGCGCCAGCAGCCCCGAAGGGGGTGGCTACACCTTC.

This clone has only a few counts. The DNA of the CDR3 is TGCGCCAGCAAGGGGCCGGGTATTCAGAACACTGAAGCTTTCTTT. Amino acids: CASKGPGIQNTEAFF. V is TRBV5-1 and J is TRBJ1-1; maybe TRBD1 (5 bases). Between the trimmed V and J ends, which lost 6 bases and 1 base, there was a span of 16 bases. This CDR3 region has 15 residues. The germline V gene has CDR1 SGHRS and CDR2 YFSETQ.

The chain combines TRBV28 with TRBJ1-2; tentatively, D is TRBD1 (5 bases). Germline V gene lookup returns CDR1 MDHEN and CDR2 SYDVKM. The ends were cut back, 3 bases at V and 3 bases at J, with 20 bases in the middle. The CDR3 spans 17 residues. In nucleotides, the CDR3 is TGTGCCAGCAGTTTTTCGCTATGGTTACGCAGGGACTATGGCTACACCTTC. It specifies CASSFSLWLRRDYGYTF.

This chain uses TRBV7-2 with TRBJ1-1; unclear D gene. The CDR3 has 16 residues. V was trimmed by 5 bases and J by 0 bases, leaving 16 bases between them. Germline lookup yields CDR1 SGHTA and CDR2 FQGNSA. The CDR3 loop is CASSPRIPGMNTEAFF. The CDR3, as DNA: TGTGCCAGCAGCCCGCGGATTCCTGGCATGAACACTGAAGCTTTCTTT.

The V call is TRBV25-1, the J call TRBJ1-2, with D unresolved. CDR1 is MGHDK and CDR2 is SYGVNS in the germline V gene. The CDR3 is made up of 13 amino acids. Trimming left V 5 bases short and J 7 bases short, with 14 bases between. The DNA of the CDR3 is TGTGCCAGCAGTAAAAAACTCCAAAGTGGCTACACCTTC. It codes for CASSKKLQSGYTF.

The chain joins TRBV12-5 to TRBJ1-2; 8 bases line up with TRBD1. Germline loops: CDR1 LGHNT, CDR2 FRNRAP. The CDR3 spans 18 residues. V lost 1 base, J lost 0 bases, and 10 bases stayed unmatched. The CDR3 loop reads CASGLDTSGTGTNYGYTF. DNA for the CDR3: TGTGCTAGTGGTTTGGATACAAGCGGGACAGGAACTAACTATGGCTACACCTTC.

The V call is TRBV5-1, the J call TRBJ1-3; D is undetermined. CDR1 and CDR2 from the germline V gene are SGHRS and YFSETQ. The CDR3 consists of 18 residues. Trimming removed 0 bases at V and 0 bases at J, with 16 bases between. The CDR3 sequence: CASSLEEQYLRSGNTIYF. DNA for the CDR3: TGCGCCAGCAGCTTGGAAGAACAGTACTTGCGCTCTGGAAACACCATATATTTT.

The CDR3 region is CASSHLFGTGGEKLFF. DNA of the CDR3: TGTGCCAGCAGCCATCTTTTCGGGACCGGAGGGGAAAAACTGTTTTTT. This sequence joins TRBV3-1 (or the pseudogene TRBV3-2) and TRBJ1-4; TRBD1 is a possible D gene (5 bases). The CDR3 extends over 16 amino acids. Trimming removed 3 bases at V and 8 bases at J, with 19 bases between. Per germline, CDR1 LGHDT and CDR2 YNNKEL (reference sequence).

This clone appeared once. The rearrangement links TRBV7-2 to TRBJ2-7; D is perhaps TRBD1 (5 bases). V dropped 1 base and J dropped 6 bases, with 16 bases sitting between them. The CDR3 spans 15 residues. From germline, CDR1 is SGHTA and CDR2 FQGNSA. The CDR3 bases are TGTGCCAGCAGCTTAGTGATTAGGGGTGGGCGCGAGCAGTACTTC. As protein: CASSLVIRGGREQYF.

The chain recombines TRBV5-6 with TRBJ2-6; no clear D gene. Trimming left V 1 base short and J 2 bases short, with 7 bases between. This CDR3 is built from 15 residues. Germline CDR1 is SGHDT and CDR2 is YYEEEE. The CDR3 region is CASSLFPAGANVLTF. In DNA form, the CDR3 reads TGTGCCAGCAGCTTGTTCCCGGCTGGGGCCAACGTCCTGACTTTC.

The chain carries TRBV6-5 and TRBJ1-2, with 7 nucleotides matching TRBD1. The V segment lost 0 bases and the J segment 8 bases; nucleotides outside the gene matches: 9. Germline CDR1 MNHEY, CDR2 SVGAGI. CDR3 size: 15 residues. This chain's CDR3 is CASSYSPGQQSGYTF. The CDR3 DNA sequence: TGTGCCAGCAGTTACTCCCCGGGACAGCAATCCGGCTACACCTTC.

This sequence joins TRBV9 and TRBJ1-3, with no clear D. V was clipped by 2 bases and J by 0 bases, with 6 bases between them. The CDR3 loop spans 14 amino acids. Germline values: CDR1 SGDLS, CDR2 YYNGEE. The CDR3: CASSVTHSGNTIYF. CDR3 in DNA: TGTGCCAGCAGCGTCACACACTCTGGAAACACCATATATTTT.

The chain has TRBV28 and TRBJ2-3; TRBD2 might be the D (5 bases). Germline-derived CDR1 and CDR2 are MDHEN and SYDVKM. V shed 8 bases and J shed 4 bases, with 16 bases lying between them. CDR3 length: 14 residues. The CDR3 is CASAPVSGADTQYF. DNA of the CDR3: TGTGCCAGCGCTCCGGTTTCCGGGGCAGATACGCAGTATTTT.

This clone was observed a handful of times. This chain uses TRBV6-4 with TRBJ2-2; TRBD1 is a possible D gene (5 bases). Germline V lookup: CDR1 MRHNA, CDR2 SNTAGT. Trimming left V 0 bases short and J 7 bases short, with 12 bases between. The CDR3 is 15 amino acids. The CDR3 reads CASSDSYGAGGELFF. Here the CDR3 DNA reads TGTGCCAGCAGTGACTCGTATGGGGCTGGCGGGGAGCTGTTTTTT.

The chain recombines TRBV5-4 with TRBJ2-3; the match to TRBD2 covers 15 bases. V dropped 4 bases and J dropped 2; count of bases not matched to a gene: 5. This CDR3 spans 17 amino acids. Germline V gives CDR1 SGHNT, CDR2 YYREEE (reference sequence). CDR3 protein: CASSTGLAGGLTDTQYF. In DNA form, the CDR3 reads TGTGCCAGCAGCACGGGACTAGCGGGGGGCCTCACAGATACGCAGTATTTT.

The V call is TRBV24-1, the J call TRBJ1-5, with D tentatively TRBD1 (6 bases). CDR1 and CDR2 (germline): KGHDR, SFDVKD. This CDR3 spans 14 amino acids. V lost 6 bases, J lost 4 bases, and 12 bases lay in between. The CDR3 protein is CATSRGDRNQPQHF. The CDR3 DNA is TGTGCCACCAGTCGTGGAGACAGGAATCAGCCCCAGCATTTT.